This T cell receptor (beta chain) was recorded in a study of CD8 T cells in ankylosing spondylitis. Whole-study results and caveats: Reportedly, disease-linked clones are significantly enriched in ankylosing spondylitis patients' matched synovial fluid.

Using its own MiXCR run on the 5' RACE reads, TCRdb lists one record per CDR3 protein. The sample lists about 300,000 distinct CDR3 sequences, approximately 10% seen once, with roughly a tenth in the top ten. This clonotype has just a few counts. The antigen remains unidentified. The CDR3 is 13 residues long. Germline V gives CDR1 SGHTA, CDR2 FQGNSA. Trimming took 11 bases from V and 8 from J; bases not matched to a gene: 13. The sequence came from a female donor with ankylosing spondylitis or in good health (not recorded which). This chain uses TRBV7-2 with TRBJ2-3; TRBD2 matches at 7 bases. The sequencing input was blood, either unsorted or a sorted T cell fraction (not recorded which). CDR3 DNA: TGTGCCTCGGGGAAGCGGGATTCCGTTACGCAGTATTTT. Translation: CASGKRDSVTQYF.